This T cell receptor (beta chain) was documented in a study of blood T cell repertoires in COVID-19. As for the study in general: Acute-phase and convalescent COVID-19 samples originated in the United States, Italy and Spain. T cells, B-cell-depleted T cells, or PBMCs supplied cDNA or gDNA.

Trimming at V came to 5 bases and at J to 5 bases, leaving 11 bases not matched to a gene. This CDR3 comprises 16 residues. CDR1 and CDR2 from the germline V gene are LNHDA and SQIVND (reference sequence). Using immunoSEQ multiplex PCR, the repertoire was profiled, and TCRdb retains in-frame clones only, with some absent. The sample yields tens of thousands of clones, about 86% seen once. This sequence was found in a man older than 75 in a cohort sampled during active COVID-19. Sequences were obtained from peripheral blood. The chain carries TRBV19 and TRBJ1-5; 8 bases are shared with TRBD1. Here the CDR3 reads CASSYGTGTGHQPQHF. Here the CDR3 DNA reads TGTGCCAGTAGTTACGGGACCGGGACAGGCCATCAGCCCCAGCATTTT. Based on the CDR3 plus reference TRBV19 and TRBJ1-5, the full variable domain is DGGITQSPKYLFRKEGQNVTLSCEQNLNHDAMYWYRQDPGQGLRLIYYSQIVNDFQKGDIAEGYSVSREKKESFPLTVTSAQKNPTAFYLCASSYGTGTGHQPQHFGDGTRLSIL.